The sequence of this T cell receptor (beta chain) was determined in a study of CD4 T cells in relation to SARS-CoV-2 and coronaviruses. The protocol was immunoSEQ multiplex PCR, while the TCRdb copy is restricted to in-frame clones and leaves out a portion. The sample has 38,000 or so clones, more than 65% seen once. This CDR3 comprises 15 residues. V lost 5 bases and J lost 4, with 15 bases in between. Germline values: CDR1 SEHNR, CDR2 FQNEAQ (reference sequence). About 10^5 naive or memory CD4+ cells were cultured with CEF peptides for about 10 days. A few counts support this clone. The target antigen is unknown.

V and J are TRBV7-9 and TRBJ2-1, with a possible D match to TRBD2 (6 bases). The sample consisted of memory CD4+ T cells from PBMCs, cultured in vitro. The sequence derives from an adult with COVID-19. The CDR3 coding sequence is TGTGCCAGCAGCCCCCGGGACTCGCCATACAATGAGCAGTTCTTC. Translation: CASSPRDSPYNEQFF.